A selection of T cell receptor beta chains follows, all from one sample in a study of beta chain features in type 1 diabetes. The repertoire was sequenced with immunoSEQ multiplex PCR; TCRdb's copy has only in-frame clones and lacks some. The data hold over 20,000 clones, with roughly half observed a single time. The specimen was stem cell memory CD4+ T cells from blood. Every receptor here comes from a man aged 25 to 40 with type 1 diabetes. Each CDR3 is given with its conserved first and last residue. A D gene is named only where the DNA matches it firmly. A clone size is listed for some rows: how often the clone was seen (once, few, many), or a class if it is expanded.

>NA|TRBJ2-7|few|TRBV7-9
TGTGCCAGCAGTCCTGATATACGAGCCTACGAGCAGTACTTC
CASSPDIRAYEQYF
>NA|TRBJ1-5|NA|TRBV19
TGTGCCAGTAGTATGAGTTCCCAGCCCCAGCATTTT
CASSMSSQPQHF
>NA|TRBJ2-3|NA|TRBV7-7
TGTGCTAGCAGCCCCTTCGGGGGAGTCCACGATACGCAGTATTTT
CASSPFGGVHDTQYF
>NA|TRBJ2-7|few|TRBV6-1
TGTGCCAGCAGACCAGGTGGGGGACTCTACGAGCAGTACTTC
CASRPGGGLYEQYF
>NA|TRBJ2-2|few|TRBV30
TGTGCCTGGAGAGAGGTGGGGCGGCTGAACACCGGGGAGCTGTTTTTT
CAWREVGRLNTGELFF
>NA|TRBJ1-5|few|TRBV6-1
TGTGCCAGCAGGGTAGACACCGGCAATCAGCCCCAGCATTTT
CASRVDTGNQPQHF
>TRBD1|TRBJ2-5|NA|TRBV5-4
TGTGCCAGCAGCGTAGGACAGGGGCAAGAGACCCAGTACTTC
CASSVGQGQETQYF
>TRBD1|TRBJ1-2|few|TRBV7-9
TGTGCCAGCAGCTCGGACAGGGAAGGTGGCTACACCTTC
CASSSDREGGYTF
>TRBD2|TRBJ2-1|few|TRBV19
TGTGCCAGTGGCGGGGGGTACAATGAGCAGTTCTTC
CASGGGYNEQFF
>NA|TRBJ1-2|NA|TRBV5-1
TGCGCCAGCAGAAACGCGGCAGGGAAGAACTATGGCTACACCTTC
CASRNAAGKNYGYTF
>NA|TRBJ2-5|NA|TRBV2
TGTGCCAGCAGTGCAGGACAAGAGACCCAGTACTTC
CASSAGQETQYF
>NA|TRBJ1-5|NA|TRBV2
TGTGCCAGCAGTGTGTTACCTAATAGCAATCAGCCCCAGCATTTT
CASSVLPNSNQPQHF
>NA|TRBJ2-1|few|TRBV7-9
TGTGCCAGCAGCTTAGGTTCACGAGGGTTAGTCTTTAGAGATGAGCAGTTCTTC
CASSLGSRGLVFRDEQFF
>TRBD2|TRBJ2-3|NA|TRBV10-1
TGCGCCAGCAGTTTAGGGACTAGCGGGGGGGCCACAGATACGCAGTATTTT
CASSLGTSGGATDTQYF
>TRBD1|TRBJ1-1|few|TRBV18
TGTGCCAGCTCACCACCCGGGACAGGGGCCGCCTGGGGCACTGAAGCTTTCTTT
CASSPPGTGAAWGTEAFF
>TRBD1|TRBJ2-4|NA|TRBV19
TGTGCCAGTAGTTTACAGGGGACCAAAAACATTCAGTACTTC
CASSLQGTKNIQYF
>TRBD1|TRBJ2-1|NA|TRBV11-2
TGTGCCAGCACCAGGACAGGGACGTACAATGAGCAGTTCTTC
CASTRTGTYNEQFF
>NA|TRBJ2-3|NA|TRBV6-5
TGTGCCAGCAGGGGAGGTGGAACAGATACGCAGTATTTT
CASRGGGTDTQYF
>NA|TRBJ2-5|NA|TRBV7-9
TGTGCCAGCAGCTCATGGGCCGAAGAGACCCAGTACTTC
CASSSWAEETQYF
>NA|TRBJ1-3|NA|TRBV6-1
TGTGCCAGCAGCGAGACAGGTTTCTCTGGAAACACCATATATTTT
CASSETGFSGNTIYF
>NA|TRBJ1-1|NA|TRBV9
TGTGCCAGCAGCGTACAGGGGAGGAACACTGAAGCTTTCTTT
CASSVQGRNTEAFF
>TRBD2|TRBJ2-1|few|TRBV27
TGTGCCAGCAGTTTTGAAGTTGGTAGCGGGGGGAGGGAGCAGTTCTTC
CASSFEVGSGGREQFF
>NA|TRBJ2-5|few|TRBV5-1
TGCGCCAGCAGCTTGGGGGGAGAGGAGACCCAGTACTTC
CASSLGGEETQYF
>TRBD1|TRBJ1-6|NA|TRBV5-1
TGCGCCAGCAGCTTGGAGGGACAGGAGGGACCCCTCCACTTT
CASSLEGQEGPLHF
>NA|TRBJ1-1|NA|TRBV5-1
TGCGCCAGCAGCTTGATGGGACAGAACACTGAAGCTTTCTTT
CASSLMGQNTEAFF
>TRBD2|TRBJ2-5|few|TRBV7-9
TGTGCCAGCAGCTCATTAGCGGGGCTTAGTCGAGAGACCCAGTACTTC
CASSSLAGLSRETQYF
>NA|TRBJ2-5|NA|TRBV19
TGTGCCAGTAGTATAGCAGGGGTTCCCCAAGAGACCCAGTACTTC
CASSIAGVPQETQYF
>NA|TRBJ1-3|NA|TRBV5-1
TGCGCCAGCAGCCGAGGGGGCTCTGGAAACACCATATATTTT
CASSRGGSGNTIYF
>TRBD2|TRBJ2-2|few|TRBV19
TGTGCCAGTAGTTCCTCGGGACTAGCGAACACCGGGGAGCTGTTTTTT
CASSSSGLANTGELFF
>TRBD2|TRBJ2-5|few|TRBV18
TGTGCCAGCTCACCAATCAATCCTAGCGGGGGGACGGAGACCCAGTACTTC
CASSPINPSGGTETQYF
>NA|TRBJ2-7|NA|TRBV5-1
TGCGCCAGCAGCCTCGGGACAACCTACGAGCAGTACTTC
CASSLGTTYEQYF
>NA|TRBJ2-1|NA|TRBV29-1
TGCAGCGTTGGCCAGCGAAACAATGAGCAGTTCTTC
CSVGQRNNEQFF
>TRBD1|TRBJ2-7|NA|TRBV13
TGTGCCAGCAGCTTAGGGGGACAGGGGGGAACCTACGAGCAGTACTTC
CASSLGGQGGTYEQYF
>NA|TRBJ2-2|NA|TRBV7-7
TGTGCCAGCAGCTCAACACCGGGGAACACCGGGGAGCTGTTTTTT
CASSSTPGNTGELFF
>TRBD1|TRBJ1-1|NA|TRBV6-1
TGTGCCAGCACGACAGGGATGAACACTGAAGCTTTCTTT
CASTTGMNTEAFF
>NA|TRBJ1-2|NA|TRBV5-1
TGCGCCAGCAGCTCAAATGACAGGACCTCCTATGGCTACACCTTC
CASSSNDRTSYGYTF
>TRBD2|TRBJ2-7|NA|TRBV10-3
TGTGCCATCAGTGAGTCGGGGCTAGCGGGCTCCTACGAGCAGTACTTC
CAISESGLAGSYEQYF
>NA|TRBJ2-7|once|TRBV5-4
TGTGCCAGCAGTCATAGACCGGGTGACGAGCAGTACTTC
CASSHRPGDEQYF
>NA|TRBJ1-5|NA|TRBV6-6
TGTGCCAGCACACGGGGAGATAGCAATCAGCCCCAGCATTTT
CASTRGDSNQPQHF
>NA|TRBJ1-4|once|TRBV5-6
TGTGCCAGCAGCCAGGAAGGGAGGACTAATGAAAAACTGTTTTTT
CASSQEGRTNEKLFF
>TRBD2|TRBJ2-1|NA|TRBV5-4
TGTGCCAGCAGCTATGGCGGGGGGGCCGGGTATGAGCAGTTCTTC
CASSYGGGAGYEQFF